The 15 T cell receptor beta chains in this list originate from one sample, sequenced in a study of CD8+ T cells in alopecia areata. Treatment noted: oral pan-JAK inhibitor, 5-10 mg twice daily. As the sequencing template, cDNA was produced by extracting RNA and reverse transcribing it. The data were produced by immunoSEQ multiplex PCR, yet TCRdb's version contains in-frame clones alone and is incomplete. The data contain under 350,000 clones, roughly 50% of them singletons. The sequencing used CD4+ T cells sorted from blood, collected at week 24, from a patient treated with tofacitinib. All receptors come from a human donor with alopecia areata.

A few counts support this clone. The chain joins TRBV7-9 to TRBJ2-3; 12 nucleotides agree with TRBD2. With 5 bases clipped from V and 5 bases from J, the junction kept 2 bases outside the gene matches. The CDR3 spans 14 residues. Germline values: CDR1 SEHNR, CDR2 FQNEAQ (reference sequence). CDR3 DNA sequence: TGTGCCAGCAGCCTGGGACTAGCGGGAGATACGCAGTATTTT. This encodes CASSLGLAGDTQYF.

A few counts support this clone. CDR3 sequence: CASSRGTGPNEQFF. CDR3 bases: TGTGCCAGCAGCAGAGGGACAGGGCCAAATGAGCAGTTCTTC. This chain joins TRBV6-5 and TRBJ2-1, with 9 bases that match TRBD1. The CDR3 loop spans 14 amino acids. Germline lookup yields CDR1 MNHEY and CDR2 SVGAGI. With V trimmed by 6 bases and J by 7 bases, 7 bases remained unmatched.

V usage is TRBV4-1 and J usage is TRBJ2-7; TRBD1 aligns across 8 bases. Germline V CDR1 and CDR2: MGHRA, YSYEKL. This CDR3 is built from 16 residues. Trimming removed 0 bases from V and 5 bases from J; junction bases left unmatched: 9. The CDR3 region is CASSQDRARGPDEQYF. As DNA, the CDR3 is TGCGCCAGCAGCCAAGATCGGGCCAGGGGGCCCGACGAGCAGTACTTC.

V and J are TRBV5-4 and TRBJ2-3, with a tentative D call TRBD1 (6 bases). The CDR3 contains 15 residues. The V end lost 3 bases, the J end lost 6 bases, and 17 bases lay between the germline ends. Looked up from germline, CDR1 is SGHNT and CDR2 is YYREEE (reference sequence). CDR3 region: CASSSDRSRRDTQYF. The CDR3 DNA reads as TGTGCCAGCAGCTCCGACAGGTCCAGGAGGGATACGCAGTATTTT.

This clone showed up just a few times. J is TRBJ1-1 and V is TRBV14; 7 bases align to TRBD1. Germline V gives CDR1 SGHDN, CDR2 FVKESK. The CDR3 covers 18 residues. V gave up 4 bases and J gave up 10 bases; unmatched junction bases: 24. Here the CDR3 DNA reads TGTGCCAGCAGCCCACCTTTCGGGACAGCCAGACCCCCTGAAGCAGCTTTCTTT. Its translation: CASSPPFGTARPPEAAFF.

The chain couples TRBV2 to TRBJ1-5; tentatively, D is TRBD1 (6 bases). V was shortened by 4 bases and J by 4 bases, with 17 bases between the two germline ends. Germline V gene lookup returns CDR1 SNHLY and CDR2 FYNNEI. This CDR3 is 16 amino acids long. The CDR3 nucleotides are TGTGCCAGCAGTGGAAATACAGGGAATAGGAATCAGCCCCAGCATTTT. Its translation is CASSGNTGNRNQPQHF.

CDR3 amino acids: CASSTRGRLDSYNEQFF. The CDR3 nucleotides are TGTGCCAGTAGTACGCGCGGGAGGCTCGACTCCTACAATGAGCAGTTCTTC. This rearrangement joins TRBV19 to TRBJ2-1; 8 nucleotides align to TRBD2. Trimming cost V 4 bases and J 0 bases; bases outside gene matches: 8. The CDR3 has 17 residues. Germline V CDR1 and CDR2: LNHDA, SQIVND (reference sequence).

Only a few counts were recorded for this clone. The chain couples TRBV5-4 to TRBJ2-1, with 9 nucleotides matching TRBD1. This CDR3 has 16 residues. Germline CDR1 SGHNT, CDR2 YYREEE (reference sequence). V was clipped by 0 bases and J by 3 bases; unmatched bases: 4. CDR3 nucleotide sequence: TGTGCCAGCAGCTTGGCGGGACAGGGCTACTACAATGAGCAGTTCTTC. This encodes CASSLAGQGYYNEQFF.

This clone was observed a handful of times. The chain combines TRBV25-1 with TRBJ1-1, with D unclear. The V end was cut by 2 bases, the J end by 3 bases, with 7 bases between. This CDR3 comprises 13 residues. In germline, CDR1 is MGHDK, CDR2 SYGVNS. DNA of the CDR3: TGTGCCAGCAGTGAAGGACGGTACACTGAAGCTTTCTTT. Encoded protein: CASSEGRYTEAFF.

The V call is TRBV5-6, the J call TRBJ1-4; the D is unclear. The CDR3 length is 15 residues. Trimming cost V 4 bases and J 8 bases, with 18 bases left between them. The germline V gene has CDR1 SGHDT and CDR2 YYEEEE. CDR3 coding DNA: TGTGCCAGCAGCGCTTACGGGAAGGTGAAGGAAAAACTGTTTTTT. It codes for CASSAYGKVKEKLFF. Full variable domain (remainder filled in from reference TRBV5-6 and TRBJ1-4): DAGVTQSPTHLIKTRGQQVTLRCSPKSGHDTVSWYQQALGQGPQFIFQYYEEEERQRGNFPDRFSGHQFPNYSSELNVNALLLGDSALYLCASSAYGKVKEKLFFGSGTQLSVL.

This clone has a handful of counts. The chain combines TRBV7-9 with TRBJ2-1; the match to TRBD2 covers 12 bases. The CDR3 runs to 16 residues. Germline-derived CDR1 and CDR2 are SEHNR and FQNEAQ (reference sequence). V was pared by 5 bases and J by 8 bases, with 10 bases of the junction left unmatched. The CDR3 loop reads CASSASGGAVAYEQFF. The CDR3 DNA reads TGTGCCAGCAGCGCTAGCGGGGGGGCTGTGGCGTATGAGCAGTTCTTC.

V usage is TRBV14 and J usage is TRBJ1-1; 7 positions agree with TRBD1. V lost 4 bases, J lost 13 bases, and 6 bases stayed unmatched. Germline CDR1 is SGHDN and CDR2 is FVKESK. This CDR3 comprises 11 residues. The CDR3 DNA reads TGTGCCAGCAGCCTTCGACAGGGACTTTTCTTT. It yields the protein CASSLRQGLFF. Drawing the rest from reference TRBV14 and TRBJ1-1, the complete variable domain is EAGVTQFPSHSVIEKGQTVTLRCDPISGHDNLYWYRRVMGKEIKFLLHFVKESKQDESGMPNNRFLAERTGGTYSTLKVQPAELEDSGVYFCASSLRQGLFFGQGTRLTVV.

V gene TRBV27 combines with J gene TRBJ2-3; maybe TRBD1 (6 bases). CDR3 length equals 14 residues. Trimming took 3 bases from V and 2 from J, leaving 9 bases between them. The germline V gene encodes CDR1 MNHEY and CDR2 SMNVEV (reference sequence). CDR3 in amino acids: CASSLNRVTDTQYF. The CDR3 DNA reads TGTGCCAGCAGTTTGAACAGGGTCACAGATACGCAGTATTTT.

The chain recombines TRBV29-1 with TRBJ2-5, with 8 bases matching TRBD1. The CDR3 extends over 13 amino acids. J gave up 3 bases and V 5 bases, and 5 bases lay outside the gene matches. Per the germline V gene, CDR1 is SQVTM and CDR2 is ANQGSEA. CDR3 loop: CSVRTGLKETQYF. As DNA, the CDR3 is TGCAGCGTTAGGACAGGGCTTAAAGAGACCCAGTACTTC. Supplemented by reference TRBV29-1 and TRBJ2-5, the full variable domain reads SAVISQKPSRDICQRGTSLTIQCQVDSQVTMMFWYRQQPGQSLTLIATANQGSEATYESGFVIDKFPISRPNLTFSTLTVSNMSPEDSSIYLCSVRTGLKETQYFGPGTRLLVL.

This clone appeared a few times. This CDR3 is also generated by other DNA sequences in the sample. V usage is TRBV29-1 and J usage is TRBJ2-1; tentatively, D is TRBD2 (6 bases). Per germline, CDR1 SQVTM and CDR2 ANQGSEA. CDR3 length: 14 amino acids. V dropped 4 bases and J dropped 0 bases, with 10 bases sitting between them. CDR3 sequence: CSVGRGLSYNEQFF. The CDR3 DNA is TGCAGCGTTGGGAGGGGTCTCTCCTACAATGAGCAGTTCTTC.